One and the same sample provided the 24 T cell receptor delta chains below, sequenced in a study of gammadelta T cells in human blood. TCRdb redid clone calling on the RT-PCR reads using CATT. The profile shows over a thousand delta-chain clones, approximately 19% of them singletons. Sequenced sample: Vgamma9Vdelta2 gamma-delta T cells from infant blood. Receptors were obtained from a human donor.

This clone is termed medium-sized (0.01 to 0.1%). It may be a read error: a sequence one base away is much more abundant. This sequence joins TRDV2 and TRDJ3; 10 bases are shared with TRDD3. This CDR3 is built from 18 residues. Germline CDR1 and CDR2: GEAIGNYY and EKD. In nucleotides, the CDR3 is TGTGCCAGTGACACCGCTGGGGGATACTCCTGGGACACCCGACAGATGTTTTTC. Amino acids: CASDTAGGYSWDTRQMFF.

As to this clone: A far larger clone is only one base removed, so a read error is likely. The chain joins TRDV2 to TRDJ3; the match to TRDD3 covers 10 bases. In the absence of a J gene in TCRdb, the DNA was matched to germline to assign it here. With 2 bases clipped from V and 3 bases from J, the junction kept 12 bases outside the gene matches. The CDR3 is 20 amino acids. From germline, CDR1 is GEAIGNYY and CDR2 EKD. CDR3 loop: CACDKVGGYAPVWDTRQMFF. CDR3 sequence (DNA): TGTGCCTGTGACAAGGTAGGGGGATACGCCCCAGTCTGGGACACCCGACAGATGTTTTTC.

In this sample, this clone is medium-sized. At one end the junction does not follow the germline gene, possibly because of a read error. The same CDR3 also results from other DNA sequences found in this sample. The J gene is TRDJ3, the V gene TRDV2; TRDD3 agrees at 13 bases. This CDR3 region has 19 residues. The V gene's germline CDR1 is GEAIGNYY and CDR2 EKD. CDR3 loop: CACNTVLGDTSWDTRQMFF. The CDR3 nucleotides are TGTGCCTGTAACACCGTACTGGGGGATACGAGCTGGGACACCCGACAGATGTTTTTC.

To note about this clone: The likely explanation is a read error, given a far larger clone one base away. The J gene is TRDJ3, the V gene TRDV2; 9 bases agree with TRDD3. TCRdb records no J gene; here it was assigned by comparing the DNA to germline. The CDR3 totals 19 residues. From germline, CDR1 is GEAIGNYY and CDR2 EKD. CDR3 region: CACDSVLGDSSWDTRQMFF. The DNA of the CDR3 is TGTGCCTGTGACTCCGTACTGGGGGACTCCTCCTGGGACACTCGACAGATGTTTTTC.

Concerning this clone itself: A clone one base away is much larger, so this may be a read error. The chain carries TRDV2 and TRDJ3; 13 bases match TRDD3. This CDR3 region has 27 residues. CDR1 and CDR2 from the germline V gene are GEAIGNYY and EKD. V lost 3 bases, J lost 2 bases, and 30 bases stayed unmatched. The CDR3: CACDWGIPPTTMPVTGGYAWDTRQMFF. The CDR3 DNA follows: TGTGCCTGTGACTGGGGGATACCCCCTACTACTATGCCTGTGACTGGGGGATACGCCTGGGACACCCGACAGATGTTTTTC.

A word on this clone: This likely traces to a read error, being one base from a far larger clone. The chain recombines TRDV2 with TRDJ2; 13 bases agree with TRDD3. The J gene, missing from TCRdb, was assigned here through DNA to germline matching. Germline V gene data show CDR1 as GEAIGNYY and CDR2 as EKD. CDR3 size: 17 residues. V lost 3 bases, J lost 4 bases, and 7 bases stayed unmatched. CDR3 nucleotide sequence: TGTGCCTGTGACGCCTTACTGGGGGATACGTGGACAGCACAACTCTTCTTT. It translates to CACDALLGDTWTAQLFF.

This chain links TRDV2 with TRDJ1; 9 nucleotides match TRDD3. No J segment appears in TCRdb, so it was assigned here by matching the sequence to germline. V lost 3 bases, J lost 0 bases, and 13 bases stayed unmatched. The CDR3 spans 18 residues. Germline V gene lookup returns CDR1 GEAIGNYY and CDR2 EKD. The CDR3 DNA sequence: TGTGCCTGTGACTTCGTACTGGGGGAGCTCCCGTACACCGATAAACTCATCTTT. This translates into CACDFVLGELPYTDKLIF.

The sample holds a few counts of this clone. A much more abundant neighbour one base away suggests this may be a read error. The chain uses TRDV2 and TRDJ3; D is possibly TRDD3 (5 bases). This CDR3 has 18 residues. Germline-derived CDR1 and CDR2 are GEAIGNYY and EKD. CDR3 sequence (DNA): TGTGCCAGTGACGCTGCGGGGGGTAGCTCCTGGGACACCCGACAGATGTTTTTC. Translation gives CASDAAGGSSWDTRQMFF.

This clone was recorded once. A far larger clone differs by one base, so this is likely a read error. The chain employs TRDV2 and TRDJ3; D possibly corresponds to TRDD3 (6 bases). Here the J gene was assigned by germline matching of the DNA, as TCRdb has none. The CDR3 is made up of 19 amino acids. Trimming removed 0 bases from V and 0 bases from J, with 14 bases in between. Germline CDR1 and CDR2: GEAIGNYY and EKD. CDR3 in amino acids: CACDTVLGGSSWDTRQMFF. CDR3 nucleotide sequence: TGTGCCTGTGACACCGTACTGGGAGGTAGCTCCTGGGACACCCGACAGATGTTTTTC.

This clone was observed a handful of times. This is likely an artifact of a read error, given a far larger clone one base away. The rearrangement uses TRDV2 and TRDJ3; D is perhaps TRDD3 (6 bases). Trimming removed 0 bases from V and 1 base from J, with 9 bases in between. CDR3 length: 17 amino acids. In germline, CDR1 is GEAIGNYY, CDR2 EKD. CDR3 sequence (DNA): TGTGCCTGTGACACCTGGGGGGTATCCTGGGACACCCGACAGATGTTTTTC. Its translation is CACDTWGVSWDTRQMFF.

Turning to this clone: A much larger clone lies a single base off, so this may be a read error. V usage is TRDV2 and J usage is TRDJ3; TRDD3 matches at 11 bases. The CDR3 loop spans 19 amino acids. Germline V gene sequence: CDR1 GEAIGNYY, CDR2 EKD. The CDR3, as DNA: TGTGCCTGTAACACCGTACTGGGGGATATTTCCTGGGACACCCGACAGATGTTTTTC. Protein sequence: CACNTVLGDISWDTRQMFF.

The table lists this clone with a few counts. This may be a read error: a much more frequent sequence differs by one nucleotide. V is TRDV2 and J is TRDJ3; 8 bases are a match to TRDD3. Germline CDR1 and CDR2: GEAIGNYY and EKD. The CDR3 is made up of 19 amino acids. The CDR3 DNA sequence: TGTGCCTGTAACACCATACTGGGGGCTAGCTCCTGGGACACCCGACAGATGTTTTTC. It is translated as CACNTILGASSWDTRQMFF.

This clone is deemed large. The same CDR3 arises from other DNA sequences in this sample as well. The chain joins TRDV2 to TRDJ3; unclear D gene. The length of the CDR3 is 18 residues. V was cut by 3 bases and J by 2 bases, with 16 bases left in between. Germline CDR1 and CDR2: GEAIGNYY and EKD. The DNA of the CDR3 is TGTGCCTGTGACTCTGTCTCCGGTCCACCCTGGGACACCCGACAGATGTTTTTC. Protein product: CACDSVSGPPWDTRQMFF.

This clone was counted a few times. A far larger clone is a single base away, which makes a read error likely. The rearrangement links TRDV2 to TRDJ3, with 13 bases lining up with TRDD3. TCRdb leaves out the J gene; it was filled in here by matching the DNA to germline. V lost 6 bases, J lost 2 bases, and 9 bases stayed unmatched. Germline CDR1 GEAIGNYY, CDR2 EKD. This CDR3 contains 19 residues. The CDR3 bases are TGTGCCTGTAACCAACTGGGGGATACGCATACCTGGGACACCCGACAGATGTTTTTC. It specifies CACNQLGDTHTWDTRQMFF.

To note about this clone: Possible read error: a much larger clone is one base away. J is TRDJ3 and V is TRDV2; 8 nucleotides align to TRDD3. From germline, CDR1 is GEAIGNYY and CDR2 EKD. The CDR3 totals 18 residues. The CDR3: CASDTLLGGSWDTRQMFF. The CDR3, as DNA: TGTGCCAGTGACACCCTACTGGGGGGCTCCTGGGACACCCGACAGATGTTTTTC.

Turning to this clone: A far larger clone is a single base away, which makes a read error likely. This chain links TRDV2 with TRDJ3, with TRDD3 matching over 12 bases. TCRdb records no J gene; here it was assigned by comparing the DNA to germline. The CDR3 consists of 19 residues. Germline lookup yields CDR1 GEAIGNYY and CDR2 EKD. The J segment lost 0 bases and the V segment lost 7 bases, leaving 9 bases of the junction unmatched. CDR3 protein: CACDQLGDTGSWDTRQMFF. The CDR3, as DNA: TGTGCCTGCGACCAACTGGGGGATACAGGCTCCTGGGACACCCGACAGATGTTTTTC.

For this clone: A read error is likely here: a far larger clone is one base away. This chain joins TRDV2 and TRDJ2; D is undetermined. No J gene is reported in TCRdb; it was inferred here by comparing the DNA with germline. The ends were cut back, 3 bases at V and 0 bases at J, with 16 bases in the middle. The germline V gene has CDR1 GEAIGNYY and CDR2 EKD. The CDR3 contains 17 residues. The CDR3 nucleotides read TGTGCCTGTGACCCAGTACTGAGGGCCACTTTGACAGCACAACTCTTCTTT. This sequence encodes CACDPVLRATLTAQLFF.

By sample share, this clone is large. The chain links TRDV2 to TRDJ3, with 12 bases that match TRDD3. CDR1 is GEAIGNYY and CDR2 is EKD in the germline V gene. With V trimmed by 3 bases and J by 0 bases, 5 bases remained unmatched. This CDR3 is built from 19 residues. CDR3 residues: CACDQLGDTGSWDTRQMFF. The CDR3 DNA sequence: TGTGCCTGTGACCAACTGGGGGATACAGGCTCCTGGGACACCCGACAGATGTTTTTC.

This clone is large within its sample. J is TRDJ3 and V is TRDV2; possible D gene TRDD3, 5 bases. The CDR3 consists of 21 residues. The germline CDR1 and CDR2 sequences are GEAIGNYY and EKD. Trimming removed 1 base from V and 0 bases from J, with 21 bases in between. The CDR3 DNA reads as TGTGCCTGTGACACGGTGGGGACCTCCCGAATTAGCTCCTGGGACACCCGACAGATGTTTTTC. It encodes CACDTVGTSRISSWDTRQMFF.

As concerns this clone: A far bigger clonotype differs at one base, so this is likely a read error. The rearrangement uses TRDV2 and TRDJ3; 12 positions agree with TRDD3. No J gene was available from TCRdb, and it was assigned here by a germline match of the DNA. The CDR3 is 20 residues long. Germline-derived CDR1 and CDR2 are GEAIGNYY and EKD. CDR3 coding DNA: TGTGCCTGTGACGATAACTGGGGGATACCCGGCTCCTGGGACGCCCGACAGATGTTTTTC. It encodes CACDDNWGIPGSWDARQMFF.

This clone is labeled large. This rearrangement joins TRDV2 to TRDJ4; 13 positions match TRDD3. This CDR3 spans 14 amino acids. CDR1 is GEAIGNYY and CDR2 is EKD in the germline V gene. J gave up 7 bases and V 0 bases, and 4 bases lay outside the gene matches. The CDR3 loop reads CACDTVLGDTHLIF. The CDR3 region has the DNA TGTGCCTGTGACACCGTACTGGGGGATACGCACCTGATCTTT.

With regard to this clone: A far larger clone is a single base away, which makes a read error likely. The chain links TRDV2 to TRDJ3; 10 positions match TRDD3. Germline values: CDR1 GEAIGNYY, CDR2 EKD. V lost 3 bases to trimming and J lost 1 base; unmatched junction nucleotides: 2. The CDR3 has 17 residues. CDR3 bases: TGTGCCTGTGACGCCTGGGGGATATCCTGGGACACCCGACAGATGTTTTTC. The encoded protein is CACDAWGISWDTRQMFF.

Details on this clone: A far larger clone is just one base off, so this is likely a read error. The gene calls are TRDV2 and TRDJ3; 13 bases align to TRDD3. Matching the DNA to germline supplied the J gene, which TCRdb does not give. The CDR3 runs to 19 residues. CDR1 and CDR2 from the germline V gene are GEAIGNYY and EKD. The DNA of the CDR3 is TGTGCATGTGACATACTGGGGGATACGAGCTCCTGGGACACCCGACAGATGTTTTTC. Its protein is CACDILGDTSSWDTRQMFF.

In its sample, this clone was seen a few times. The chain carries TRDV2 and TRDJ3, with 9 nucleotides matching TRDD3. Germline matching of the DNA provided the J gene here, since TCRdb leaves it blank. Per germline, CDR1 GEAIGNYY and CDR2 EKD. With 3 bases clipped from V and 1 base from J, the junction kept 0 bases outside the gene matches. CDR3 length: 16 residues. For the CDR3, the DNA is TGTGCCTGTGACTGGGGGATATCCTGGGACACCCGACAGATGTTTTTC. It translates to CACDWGISWDTRQMFF.